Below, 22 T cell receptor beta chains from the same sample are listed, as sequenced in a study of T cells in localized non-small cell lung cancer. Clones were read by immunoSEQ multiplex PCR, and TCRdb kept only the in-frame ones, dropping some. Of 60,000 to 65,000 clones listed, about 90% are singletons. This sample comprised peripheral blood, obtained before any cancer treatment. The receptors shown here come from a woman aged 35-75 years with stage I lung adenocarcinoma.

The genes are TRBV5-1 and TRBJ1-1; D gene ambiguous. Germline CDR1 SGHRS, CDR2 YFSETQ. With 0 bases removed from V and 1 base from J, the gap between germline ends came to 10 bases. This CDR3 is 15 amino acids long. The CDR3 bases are TGCGCCAGCAGCTTGGTCCCCCGCGAGAACACTGAAGCTTTCTTT. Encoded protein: CASSLVPRENTEAFF.

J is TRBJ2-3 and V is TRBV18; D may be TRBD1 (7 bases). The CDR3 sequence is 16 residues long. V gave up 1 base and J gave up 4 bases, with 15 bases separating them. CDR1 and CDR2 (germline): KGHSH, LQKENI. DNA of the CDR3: TGTGCCAGCTCACCACTTGCAGGGGGGTTGGCAGATACGCAGTATTTT. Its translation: CASSPLAGGLADTQYF.

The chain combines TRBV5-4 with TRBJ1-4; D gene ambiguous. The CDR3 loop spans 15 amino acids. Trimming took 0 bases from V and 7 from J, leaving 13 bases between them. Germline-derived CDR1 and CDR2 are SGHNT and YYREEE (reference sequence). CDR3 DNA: TGTGCCAGCAGCTTGGGGGGAGAGAGACCTGAAAAACTGTTTTTT. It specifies CASSLGGERPEKLFF.

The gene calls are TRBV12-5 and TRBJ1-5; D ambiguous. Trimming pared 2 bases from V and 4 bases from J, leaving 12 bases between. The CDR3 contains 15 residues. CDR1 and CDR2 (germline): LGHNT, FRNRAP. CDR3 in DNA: TGTGCTAGTGGTTTGAAGGAGGGATTGAATCAGCCCCAGCATTTT. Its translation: CASGLKEGLNQPQHF.

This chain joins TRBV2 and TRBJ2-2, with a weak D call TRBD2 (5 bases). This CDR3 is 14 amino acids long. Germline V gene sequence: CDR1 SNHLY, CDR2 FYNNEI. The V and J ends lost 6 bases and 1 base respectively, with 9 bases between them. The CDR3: CASRLVLNTGELFF. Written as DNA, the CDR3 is TGTGCCAGCAGACTAGTTTTGAACACCGGGGAGCTGTTTTTT.

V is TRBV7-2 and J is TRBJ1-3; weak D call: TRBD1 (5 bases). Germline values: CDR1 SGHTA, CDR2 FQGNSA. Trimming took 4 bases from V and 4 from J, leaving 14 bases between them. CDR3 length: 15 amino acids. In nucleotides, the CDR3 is TGTGCCAGCAGCTCGGGACTTAGGTCGGGAAACACCATATATTTT. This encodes CASSSGLRSGNTIYF. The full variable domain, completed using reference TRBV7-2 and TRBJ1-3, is GAGVSQSPSNKVTEKGKDVELRCDPISGHTALYWYRQSLGQGLEFLIYFQGNSAPDKSGLPSDRFSAERTGGSVSTLTIQRTQQEDSAVYLCASSSGLRSGNTIYFGEGSWLTVV.

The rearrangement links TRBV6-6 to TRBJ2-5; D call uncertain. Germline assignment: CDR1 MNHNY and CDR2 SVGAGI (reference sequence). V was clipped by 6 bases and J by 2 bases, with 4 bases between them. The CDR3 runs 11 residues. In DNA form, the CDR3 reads TGTGCCAGCAGGGTACAAGAGACCCAGTACTTC. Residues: CASRVQETQYF.

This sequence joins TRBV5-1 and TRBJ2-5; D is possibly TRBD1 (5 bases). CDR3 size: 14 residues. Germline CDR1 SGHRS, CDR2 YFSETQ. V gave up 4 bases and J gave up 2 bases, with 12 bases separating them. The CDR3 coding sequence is TGCGCCAGCAGCCATGACAGTTCTCAAGAGACCCAGTACTTC. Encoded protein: CASSHDSSQETQYF. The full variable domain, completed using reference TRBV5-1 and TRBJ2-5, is KAGVTQTPRYLIKTRGQQVTLSCSPISGHRSVSWYQQTPGQGLQFLFEYFSETQRNKGNFPGRFSGRQFSNSRSEMNVSTLELGDSALYLCASSHDSSQETQYFGPGTRLLVL.

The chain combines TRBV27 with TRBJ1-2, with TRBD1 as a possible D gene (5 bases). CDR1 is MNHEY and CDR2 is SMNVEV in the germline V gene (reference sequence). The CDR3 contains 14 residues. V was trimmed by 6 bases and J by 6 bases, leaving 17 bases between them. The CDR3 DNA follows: TGTGCCAGCAGCTTCGGGGGAGGCGCTGATGGCTACACCTTC. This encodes CASSFGGGADGYTF.

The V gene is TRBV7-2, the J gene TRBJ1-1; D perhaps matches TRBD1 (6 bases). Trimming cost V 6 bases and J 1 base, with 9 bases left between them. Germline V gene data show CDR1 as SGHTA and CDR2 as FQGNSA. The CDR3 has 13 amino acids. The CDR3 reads CASRTTGNTEAFF. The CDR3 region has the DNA TGTGCCAGCAGGACGACAGGGAACACTGAAGCTTTCTTT.

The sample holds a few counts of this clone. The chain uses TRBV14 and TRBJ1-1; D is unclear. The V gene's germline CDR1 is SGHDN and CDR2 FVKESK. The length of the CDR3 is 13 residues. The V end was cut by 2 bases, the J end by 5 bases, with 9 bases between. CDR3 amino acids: CASSQFQGTEAFF. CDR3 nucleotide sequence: TGTGCCAGCAGCCAATTTCAAGGGACTGAAGCTTTCTTT.

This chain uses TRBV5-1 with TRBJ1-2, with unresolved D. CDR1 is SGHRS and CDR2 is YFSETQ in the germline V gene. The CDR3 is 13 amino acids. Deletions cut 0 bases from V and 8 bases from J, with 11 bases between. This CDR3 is CASSLAGLGGYTF. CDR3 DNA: TGCGCCAGCAGCTTGGCGGGTTTGGGCGGCTACACCTTC.

This CDR3 is CASSYLGLTDTQYF. The CDR3 nucleotides read TGTGCCAGCAGTTACTTGGGACTCACAGATACGCAGTATTTT. The chain carries TRBV6-6 and TRBJ2-3, with D possibly TRBD2 on 6 matching bases. Germline loops: CDR1 MNHNY, CDR2 SVGAGI (reference sequence). V lost 1 base, J lost 2 bases, and 7 bases lay in between. This CDR3 is 14 amino acids long.

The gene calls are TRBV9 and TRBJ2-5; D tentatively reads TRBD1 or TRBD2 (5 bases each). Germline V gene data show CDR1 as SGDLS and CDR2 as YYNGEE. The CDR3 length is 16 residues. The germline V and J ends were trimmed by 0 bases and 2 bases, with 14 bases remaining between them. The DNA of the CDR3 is TGTGCCAGCAGCGTAGGAGTTAGTGGGGGACAAGAGACCCAGTACTTC. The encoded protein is CASSVGVSGGQETQYF.

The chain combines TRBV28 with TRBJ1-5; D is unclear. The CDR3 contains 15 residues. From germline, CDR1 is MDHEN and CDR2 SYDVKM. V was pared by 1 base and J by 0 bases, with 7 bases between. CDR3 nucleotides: TGTGCCAGCAGTTTATACAGATATAGCAATCAGCCCCAGCATTTT. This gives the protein CASSLYRYSNQPQHF.

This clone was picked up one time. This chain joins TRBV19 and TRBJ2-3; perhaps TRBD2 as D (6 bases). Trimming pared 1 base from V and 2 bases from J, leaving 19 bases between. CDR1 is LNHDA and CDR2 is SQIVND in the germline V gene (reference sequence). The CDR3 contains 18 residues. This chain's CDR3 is CASSIAGPTEGSTDTQYF. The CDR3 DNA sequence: TGTGCCAGTAGTATAGCGGGGCCAACGGAGGGGTCCACAGATACGCAGTATTTT.

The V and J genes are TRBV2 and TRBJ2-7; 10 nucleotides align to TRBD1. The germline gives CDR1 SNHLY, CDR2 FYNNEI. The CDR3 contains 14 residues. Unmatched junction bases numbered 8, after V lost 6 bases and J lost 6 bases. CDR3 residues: CASRVDRGQTEQYF. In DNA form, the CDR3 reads TGTGCCAGCAGAGTCGACAGGGGGCAAACCGAGCAGTACTTC.

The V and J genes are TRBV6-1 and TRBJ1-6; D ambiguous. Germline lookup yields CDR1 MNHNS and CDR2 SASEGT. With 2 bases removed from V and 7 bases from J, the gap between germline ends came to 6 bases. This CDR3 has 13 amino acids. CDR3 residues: CASSEKANSPLHF. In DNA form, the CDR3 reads TGTGCCAGCAGTGAAAAGGCAAATTCACCCCTCCACTTT.

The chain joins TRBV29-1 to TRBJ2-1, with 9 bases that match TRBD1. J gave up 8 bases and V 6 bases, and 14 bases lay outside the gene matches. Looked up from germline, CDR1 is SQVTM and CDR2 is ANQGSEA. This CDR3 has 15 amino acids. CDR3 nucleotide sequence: TGCAGCGTGGGCAAGGGGACAGGGATAATCGATGAGCAGTTCTTC. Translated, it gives CSVGKGTGIIDEQFF.

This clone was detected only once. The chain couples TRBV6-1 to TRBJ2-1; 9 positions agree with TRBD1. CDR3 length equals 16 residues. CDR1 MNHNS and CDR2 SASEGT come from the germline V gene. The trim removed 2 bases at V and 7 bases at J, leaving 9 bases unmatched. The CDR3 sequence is CASSEIGGTGLNEQFF. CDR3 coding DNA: TGTGCCAGCAGTGAAATTGGCGGGACAGGGTTGAATGAGCAGTTCTTC.

The CDR3 DNA follows: TGTGCCATCTGGGACAGGTCGAACACTGAAGCTTTCTTT. It specifies CAIWDRSNTEAFF. V and J are TRBV10-3 and TRBJ1-1, with TRBD1 identical over 8 bases. With V trimmed by 8 bases and J by 1 base, 3 bases remained unmatched. The CDR3 is 13 residues long. Germline CDR1 is ENHRY and CDR2 is SYGVKD.

The chain's CDR3 is CASSISGGGQPQHF. The CDR3 region has the DNA TGTGCCAGTAGTATCTCCGGGGGCGGACAGCCCCAGCATTTT. This chain uses TRBV19 with TRBJ1-5; D is possibly TRBD1 (6 bases). V was clipped by 3 bases and J by 7 bases, with 13 bases between them. CDR1 is LNHDA and CDR2 is SQIVND in the germline V gene (reference sequence). The length of the CDR3 is 14 residues.